This TCR beta chain was sequenced for a study of beta chain features in type 1 diabetes. Regarding the study as a whole: Shorter TCRB CDR3s, moderately but significantly so, marked every one of the four CD4+ subsets in Type 1 diabetes patients.

Details on this clone: Its antigen is still unknown.

TCRB transcripts that were expressed got sequenced, as all of the isolated RNA had been reverse transcribed. Generated by immunoSEQ multiplex PCR, the TCRdb table keeps only in-frame clones and is missing some. The table shows hundreds of thousands of clones, with about a tenth occurring only once. The CDR3 is made up of 15 amino acids. From germline, CDR1 is MGHRA and CDR2 YSYEKL. Trimming took 4 bases from V and 4 from J, leaving 17 bases between them. Material for sequencing was naive CD4+ T cells from blood. The receptor was derived from a man under 40 with type 1 diabetes. The V and J genes are TRBV4-1 and TRBJ2-7, with a weak D call TRBD2 (6 bases). The CDR3: CASSRRGGMGYEQYF. In DNA, the CDR3 is TGCGCCAGCAGCCGGCGTGGGGGGATGGGATACGAGCAGTACTTC.